This T cell receptor beta chain was captured in a study of cytomegalovirus exposure and HLA in healthy donors. PCR used 60 Vbeta primers and 13 Jbeta primers. TCRdb's copy holds only in-frame clones and misses some; the assay was immunoSEQ multiplex PCR. The sample table includes some 180,000 clones. CDR1 is MNHNY, CDR2 SVGAGI, per germline (reference sequence). The CDR3 consists of 16 residues. V dropped 7 bases and J dropped 0 bases, with 15 bases sitting between them. Study-level results: Data from an earlier analysis indicated that most TCR beta V segments were productive either about 90% or about 30% of the time. V- and J-gene trimming of TCR beta was linked (in a later analysis) to a missense DCLRE1C variant. When analyzed later, the rates of TCR association showed variation by HLA locus, with DRB1 the most and HLA-C the fewest. Most TCR sequences were uncommon, yet certain public TCRs appeared in many donors.

Comment on this clone: Its antigen is still unknown.

The specimen was PBMCs. The chain recombines TRBV6-6 with TRBJ2-2; a possible D gene is TRBD2 (5 bases). The sequence was obtained from a man aged 30 to 45 in good health and CMV-seronegative. In DNA, the CDR3 is TGTGCCAGCAATGCCCGGGGAGCGGCGAACACCGGGGAGCTGTTTTTT. Protein: CASNARGAANTGELFF.